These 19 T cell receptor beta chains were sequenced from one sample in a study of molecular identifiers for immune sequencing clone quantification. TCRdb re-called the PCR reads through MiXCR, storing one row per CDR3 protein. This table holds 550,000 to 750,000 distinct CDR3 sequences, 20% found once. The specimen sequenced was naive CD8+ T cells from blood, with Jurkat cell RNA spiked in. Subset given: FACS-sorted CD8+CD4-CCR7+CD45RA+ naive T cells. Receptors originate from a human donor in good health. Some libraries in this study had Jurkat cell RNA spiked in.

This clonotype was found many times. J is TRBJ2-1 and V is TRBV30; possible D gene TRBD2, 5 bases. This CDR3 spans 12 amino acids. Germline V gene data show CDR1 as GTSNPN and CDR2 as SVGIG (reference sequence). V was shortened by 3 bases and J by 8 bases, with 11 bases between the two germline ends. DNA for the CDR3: TGTGCCTGGAGACGTTCGGGGTATGAGCAGTTCTTC. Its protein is CAWRRSGYEQFF. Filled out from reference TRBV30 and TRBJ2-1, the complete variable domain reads SQTIHQWPATLVQPVGSPLSLECTVEGTSNPNLYWYRQAAGRGLQLLFYSVGIGQISSEVPQNLSASRPQDRQFILSSKKLLLSDSGFYLCAWRRSGYEQFFGPGTRLTVL.

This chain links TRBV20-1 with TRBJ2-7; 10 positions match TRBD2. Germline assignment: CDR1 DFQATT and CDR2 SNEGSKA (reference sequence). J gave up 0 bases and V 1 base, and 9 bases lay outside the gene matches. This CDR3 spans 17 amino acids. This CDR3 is CSARVASGSEGSYEQYF. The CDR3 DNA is TGCAGTGCTAGAGTGGCTAGCGGGAGTGAGGGCTCCTACGAGCAGTACTTC.

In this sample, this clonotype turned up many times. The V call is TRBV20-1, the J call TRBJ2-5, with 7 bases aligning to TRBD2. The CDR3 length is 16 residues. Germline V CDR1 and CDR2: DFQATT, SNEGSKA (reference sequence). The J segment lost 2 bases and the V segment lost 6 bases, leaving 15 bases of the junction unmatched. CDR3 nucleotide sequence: TGCAGTGCACATCAGGCGGGGGTCGGAGAACAAGAGACCCAGTACTTC. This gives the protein CSAHQAGVGEQETQYF.

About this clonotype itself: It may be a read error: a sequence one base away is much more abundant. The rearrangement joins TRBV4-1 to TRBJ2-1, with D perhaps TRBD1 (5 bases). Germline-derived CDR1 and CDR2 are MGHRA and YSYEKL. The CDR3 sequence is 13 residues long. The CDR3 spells CASSQIDSSEQSF. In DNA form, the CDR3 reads TGCGCCAGCAGCCAAATAGACAGCAGTGAGCAGTCCTTC.

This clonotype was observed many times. The CDR3 loop reads CARRRNNYGYTF. In DNA form, the CDR3 reads TGTGCCCGCCGGAGGAATAACTATGGCTACACCTTC. The rearrangement uses TRBV2 and TRBJ1-2; D gene unclear. This CDR3 contains 12 residues. V was clipped by 11 bases and J by 1 base, with 11 bases between them. The germline V gene encodes CDR1 SNHLY and CDR2 FYNNEI.

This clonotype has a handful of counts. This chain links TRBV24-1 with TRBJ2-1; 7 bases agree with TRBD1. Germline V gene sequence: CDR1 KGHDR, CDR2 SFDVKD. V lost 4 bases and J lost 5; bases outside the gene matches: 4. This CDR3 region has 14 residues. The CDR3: CATSDLDRNNEQFF. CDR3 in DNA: TGTGCCACCAGTGACTTGGACAGGAACAATGAGCAGTTCTTC.

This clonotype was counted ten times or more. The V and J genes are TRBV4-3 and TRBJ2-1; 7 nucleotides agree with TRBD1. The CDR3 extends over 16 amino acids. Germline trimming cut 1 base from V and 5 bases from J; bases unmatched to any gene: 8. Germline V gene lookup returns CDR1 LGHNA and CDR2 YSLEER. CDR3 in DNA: TGCGCCAGCAGCCAAGTGGGAGACAGGGCCCACAATGAGCAGTTCTTC. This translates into CASSQVGDRAHNEQFF.

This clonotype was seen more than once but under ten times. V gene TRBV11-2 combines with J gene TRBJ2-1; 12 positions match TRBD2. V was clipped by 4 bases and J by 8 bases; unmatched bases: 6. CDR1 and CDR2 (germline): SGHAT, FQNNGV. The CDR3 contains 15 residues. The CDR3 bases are TGTGCCAGCAGCTCGCTAGCGGGAGGGCCACATGAGCAGTTCTTC. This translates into CASSSLAGGPHEQFF.

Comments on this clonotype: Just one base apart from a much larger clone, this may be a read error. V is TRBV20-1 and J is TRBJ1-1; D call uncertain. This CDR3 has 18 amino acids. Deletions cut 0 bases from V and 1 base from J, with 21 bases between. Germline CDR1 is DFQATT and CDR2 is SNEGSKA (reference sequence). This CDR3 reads CSARDQFGGRAKNTEAFF. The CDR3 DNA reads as TGCAGTGCTAGAGATCAGTTTGGCGGGAGGGCGAAGAACACTGAAGCTTTCTTT.

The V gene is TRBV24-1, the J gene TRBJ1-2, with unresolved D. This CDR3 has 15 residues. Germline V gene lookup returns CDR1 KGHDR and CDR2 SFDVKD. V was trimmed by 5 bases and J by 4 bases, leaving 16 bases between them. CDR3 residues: CATSARSGSPYGYTF. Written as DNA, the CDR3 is TGTGCCACCAGTGCCCGGTCGGGCTCTCCCTATGGCTACACCTTC.

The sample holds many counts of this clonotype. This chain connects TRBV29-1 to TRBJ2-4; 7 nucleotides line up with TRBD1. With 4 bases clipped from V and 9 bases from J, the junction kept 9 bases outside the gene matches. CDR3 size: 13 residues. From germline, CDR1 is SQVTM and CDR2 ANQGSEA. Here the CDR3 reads CSVVLQGKSIQYF. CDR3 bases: TGCAGCGTTGTCTTACAGGGGAAGTCCATTCAGTACTTC.

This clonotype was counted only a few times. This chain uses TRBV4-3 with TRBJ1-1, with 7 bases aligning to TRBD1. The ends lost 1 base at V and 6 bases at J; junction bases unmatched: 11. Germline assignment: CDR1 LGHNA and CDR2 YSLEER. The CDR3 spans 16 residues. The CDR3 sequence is CASSQVTGRVGAEAFF. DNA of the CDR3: TGCGCCAGCAGCCAAGTGACAGGGAGGGTGGGCGCTGAAGCTTTCTTT.

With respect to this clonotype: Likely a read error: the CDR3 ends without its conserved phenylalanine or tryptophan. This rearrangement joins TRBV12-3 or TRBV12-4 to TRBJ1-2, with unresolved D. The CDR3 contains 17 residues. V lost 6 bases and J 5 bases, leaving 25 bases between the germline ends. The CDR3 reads CASRTAPTQAKPYGYTL. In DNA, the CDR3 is TGTGCCAGCAGGACTGCTCCGACCCAGGCGAAACCATATGGCTACACCCTC.

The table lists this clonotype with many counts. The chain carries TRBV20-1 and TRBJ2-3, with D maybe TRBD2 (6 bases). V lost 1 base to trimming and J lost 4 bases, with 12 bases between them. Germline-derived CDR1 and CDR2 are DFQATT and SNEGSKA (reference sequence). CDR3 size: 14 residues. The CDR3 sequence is CSARVTRGADTQYF. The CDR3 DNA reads TGCAGTGCTAGAGTGACTAGGGGTGCAGATACGCAGTATTTT.

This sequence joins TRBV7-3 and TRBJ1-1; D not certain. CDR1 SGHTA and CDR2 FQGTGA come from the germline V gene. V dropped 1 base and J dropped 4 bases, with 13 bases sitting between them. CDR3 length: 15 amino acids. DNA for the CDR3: TGTGCCAGCAGCTTAAACGTCGTAGGGCCCACTGAAGCTTTCTTT. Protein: CASSLNVVGPTEAFF.

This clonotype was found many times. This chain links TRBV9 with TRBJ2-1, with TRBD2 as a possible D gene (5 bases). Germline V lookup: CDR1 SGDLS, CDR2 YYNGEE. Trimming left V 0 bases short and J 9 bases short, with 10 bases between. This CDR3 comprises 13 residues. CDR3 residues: CASSVEDLGEQFF. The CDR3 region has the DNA TGTGCCAGCAGCGTAGAGGACTTAGGTGAGCAGTTCTTC. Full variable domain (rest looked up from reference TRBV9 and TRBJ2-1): DSGVTQTPKHLITATGQRVTLRCSPRSGDLSVYWYQQSLDQGLQFLIQYYNGEERAKGNILERFSAQQFPDLHSELNLSSLELGDSALYFCASSVEDLGEQFFGPGTRLTVL.

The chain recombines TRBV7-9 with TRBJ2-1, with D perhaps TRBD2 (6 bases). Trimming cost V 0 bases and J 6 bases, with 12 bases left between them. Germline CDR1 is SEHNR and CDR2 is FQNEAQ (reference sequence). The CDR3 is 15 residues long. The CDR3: CASSLAGTGCNEQFF. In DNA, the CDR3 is TGTGCCAGCAGCTTAGCGGGGACTGGCTGCAATGAGCAGTTCTTC.

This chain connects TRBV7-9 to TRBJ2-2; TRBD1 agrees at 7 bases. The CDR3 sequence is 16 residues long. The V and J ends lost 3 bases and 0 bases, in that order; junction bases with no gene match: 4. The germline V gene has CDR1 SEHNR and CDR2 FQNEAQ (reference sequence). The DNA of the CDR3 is TGTGCCAGCAGCTTCGGGACAGCATCGAACACCGGGGAGCTGTTTTTT. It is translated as CASSFGTASNTGELFF.

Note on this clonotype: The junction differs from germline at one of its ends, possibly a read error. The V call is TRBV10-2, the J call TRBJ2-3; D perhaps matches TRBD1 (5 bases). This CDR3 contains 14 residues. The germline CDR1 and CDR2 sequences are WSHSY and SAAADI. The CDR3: CAGSEDKSTDTQYF. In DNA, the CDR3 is TGCGCCGGCAGTGAGGACAAAAGCACAGATACGCAGTATTTT.